This TCR beta chain came from a study of cytomegalovirus exposure and HLA in healthy donors (dated by TCRdb to the late 2010s). As for the study more broadly: According to a later analysis, the 120 or so validation repertoires were produced on the same platform as the 666 repertoires of the first cohort. The study was designed to test whether signatures of past pathogen exposure could be identified by cataloging public T cell receptors. Along with the roughly 670-subject first cohort, a separate validation cohort of around 120 different subjects was used. To predict cytomegalovirus infection status, the study brought together high-throughput TCR immunosequencing, statistical association of individual TCRs with disease status, and machine learning. Beyond this particular receptor, the publication reports: Of the cluster scores, around 95% were above 0 in a later analysis, which found that TCRs clustered in the first cohort also tended to co-occur in the 95 to 150 validation repertoires. Cytomegalovirus status was reported to be diagnosed by the classifier with high specificity and sensitivity in both the original and validation cohorts. All 120 or so repertoires were used to score co-occurrence in the validation cohort in a later analysis, because that analysis had no HLA typing for the cohort. The study gave a list of under 200 TCR beta chains associated with cytomegalovirus. In vitro tests confirmed that a few of the cytomegalovirus-associated TCR beta chains recognize cytomegalovirus antigens. Most TCR sequences were observed very rarely across donors, whereas some public TCRs were present in many individuals. The authors suggested that the approach could potentially be generalized to other disease states and immunological phenotypes.

This clone showed up many times. The target of this receptor is not known. Per-base qualities were not stored, and no clone one base away is much larger. Library preparation employed the immunoSEQ multiplex PCR assay. The original pipeline was this. A statistical classification framework was built for diagnosing cytomegalovirus status from the catalog of TCR beta chain sequences. This is the immuneACCESS table as TCRdb keeps it, with only in-frame sequences that have V and J called. A part of the clones is gone; compared with another copy, unresolved V genes explain less than half, and the rest is unexplained. The DNA was the basis for D and trimming; V, J and clone size are from that table. The sample table records over 150,000 clones; around 88% of these occur just once. The ten biggest clones cover 20% to 25% of the sample. The donors were included in the validation cohort of some 120 subjects, a group kept apart from the approximately 700-subject first cohort.

Trimming takes 1 base off V and 6 bases off J; junction bases not matched to a gene: 7. The CDR3 holds 15 amino acids from the cysteine to the phenylalanine. Left in the record is the CDR3 DNA by itself, 45 bases read in frame from the first base. Sequences SGDLS (CDR1) and YYNGEE (CDR2) are obtained from the germline V gene. The sample taken for sequencing was PBMCs. This chain is built from TRBV9 and TRBJ2-3, with 8 central nucleotides matching TRBD2. This receptor was identified in a man aged 18-30 years in good health and CMV-seropositive. The CDR3 protein: CASSVPTGGADTQYF. DNA sequence: TGTGCCAGCAGCGTACCAACGGGAGGGGCGGATACGCAGTATTTT.